These 25 T cell receptor beta chains were sequenced from one sample in a study of CD8+ T cells in alopecia areata. Specified treatment: oral pan-JAK inhibitor, 5-10 mg twice daily. The sequencing template was cDNA reverse transcribed from extracted RNA. Some clones are missing from TCRdb's copy, which holds only in-frame ones; the method was immunoSEQ multiplex PCR. The data contain about 200,000 clones, 58% of them seen just once; the ten biggest clones take up about 5.5%. The sequencing used CD4+ T cells sorted from blood, collected at week 24, from a patient treated with tofacitinib. Receptors originate from a human donor with alopecia areata.

The CDR3 region is CSVEGETYEQYF. The CDR3 nucleotides read TGCAGCGTTGAAGGGGAAACCTACGAGCAGTACTTC. This chain connects TRBV29-1 to TRBJ2-7; no definite D call. This CDR3 comprises 12 residues. Germline-derived CDR1 and CDR2 are SQVTM and ANQGSEA. V lost 1 base, J lost 2 bases, and 6 bases lay in between.

This chain joins TRBV20-1 and TRBJ2-7, with no clear D. V dropped 1 base and J dropped 7 bases, with 5 bases sitting between them. The CDR3 extends over 10 amino acids. Germline-derived CDR1 and CDR2 are DFQATT and SNEGSKA (reference sequence). CDR3 bases: TGCAGTGCTAGAGGCGGTGAGCAGTACTTC. Amino acid sequence: CSARGGEQYF.

V is TRBV7-9 and J is TRBJ1-5; D might be TRBD1 (5 bases). The CDR3 runs to 13 residues. V was trimmed by 6 bases and J by 7 bases, leaving 13 bases between them. Per the germline V gene, CDR1 is SEHNR and CDR2 is FQNEAQ (reference sequence). DNA for the CDR3: TGTGCCAGCAGAGCGGACACCGGGCAGCCCCAGCATTTT. This encodes CASRADTGQPQHF.

V usage is TRBV29-1 and J usage is TRBJ1-1, with 7 bases that match TRBD1. Germline assignment: CDR1 SQVTM and CDR2 ANQGSEA. The CDR3 length is 14 residues. V lost 4 bases to trimming and J lost 6 bases; unmatched junction nucleotides: 11. The CDR3 sequence: CSVGGGRGYSEAFF. The DNA for the CDR3 is TGCAGCGTTGGAGGGGGCAGGGGGTACTCTGAAGCTTTCTTT.

The chain has TRBV30 and TRBJ2-1, with 12 bases matching TRBD2. In germline, CDR1 is GTSNPN, CDR2 SVGIG (reference sequence). The CDR3 has 15 residues. The trim removed 0 bases at V and 4 bases at J, leaving 1 base unmatched. CDR3 DNA sequence: TGTGCCTGGAGTGTGACTAGCGGGAGTTACAATGAGCAGTTCTTC. It is translated as CAWSVTSGSYNEQFF.

This clone was counted between two and nine times. This chain joins TRBV6-5 and TRBJ2-1; TRBD1 agrees at 8 bases. The CDR3 contains 16 residues. CDR1 MNHEY and CDR2 SVGAGI come from the germline V gene. V lost 4 bases and J lost 6; bases outside the gene matches: 11. DNA for the CDR3: TGTGCCAGCAGTTCCCGACCGACAGGGGCGCGCAATGAGCAGTTCTTC. Encoded protein: CASSSRPTGARNEQFF.

The J gene is TRBJ1-2, the V gene TRBV10-2; 8 nucleotides align to TRBD1. This CDR3 region has 14 residues. From germline, CDR1 is WSHSY and CDR2 SAAADI. With V trimmed by 5 bases and J by 4 bases, 6 bases remained unmatched. The chain's CDR3 is CASSFTGGSYGYTF. CDR3 nucleotides: TGCGCCAGCAGTTTTACAGGGGGAAGCTATGGCTACACCTTC.

This chain links TRBV29-1 with TRBJ1-2, with a possible D match to TRBD1 (5 bases). The CDR3 loop spans 13 amino acids. CDR1 is SQVTM and CDR2 is ANQGSEA in the germline V gene. The V and J ends lost 4 bases and 4 bases respectively, with 13 bases between them. The DNA of the CDR3 is TGCAGCGTTGTGGAGGTCGGGACCTATGGCTACACCTTC. Encoded protein: CSVVEVGTYGYTF.

This clone appeared a few times. Other DNA sequences in the sample encode the same CDR3. This rearrangement joins TRBV25-1 to TRBJ2-7; 11 bases agree with TRBD1. This CDR3 has 14 residues. Trimming removed 4 bases from V and 2 bases from J; junction bases left unmatched: 1. CDR1 is MGHDK and CDR2 is SYGVNS in the germline V gene. The chain's CDR3 is CASSGTGGAYEQYF. The CDR3 nucleotides read TGTGCCAGCAGTGGGACAGGGGGCGCCTACGAGCAGTACTTC.

This clone has only a few counts. This chain connects TRBV10-3 to TRBJ2-1; D might be TRBD2 (6 bases). Trimming took off 11 bases at V and 6 bases at J, with 17 bases between the two ends. The CDR3 has 13 residues. Germline loops: CDR1 ENHRY, CDR2 SYGVKD. CDR3 coding DNA: TGTGCCGTGGGTACTAGCCCTGGCAATGAGCAGTTCTTC. Translation: CAVGTSPGNEQFF.

The chain combines TRBV19 with TRBJ1-4, with 9 positions matching TRBD1. The CDR3 extends over 14 amino acids. Germline trimming cut 3 bases from V and 8 bases from J; bases unmatched to any gene: 4. Germline V gene data show CDR1 as LNHDA and CDR2 as SQIVND (reference sequence). CDR3 DNA: TGTGCCAGTAGTATTGGACAGGGGAAAGAAAAACTGTTTTTT. Translated: CASSIGQGKEKLFF.

V usage is TRBV7-9 and J usage is TRBJ1-1, with D maybe TRBD1 (5 bases). The V and J ends lost 0 bases and 4 bases respectively, with 6 bases between them. The CDR3 length is 13 residues. Germline V CDR1 and CDR2: SEHNR, FQNEAQ (reference sequence). CDR3 in DNA: TGTGCCAGCAGCTTAGCGGACACCACTGAAGCTTTCTTT. Its protein product is CASSLADTTEAFF.

With respect to this clone: Other DNA sequences within the sample encode an identical CDR3. The chain recombines TRBV2 with TRBJ2-7; D perhaps matches TRBD2 (6 bases). With 0 bases removed from V and 6 bases from J, the gap between germline ends came to 9 bases. The germline V gene encodes CDR1 SNHLY and CDR2 FYNNEI. The CDR3 has 13 amino acids. The CDR3 nucleotides are TGTGCCAGCAGTGAAGCGCAGGGAGGCGAGCAGTACTTC. This sequence encodes CASSEAQGGEQYF.

This CDR3 reads CARKCYTIYF. DNA of the CDR3: TGTGCCAGAAAGTGCTACACCATATATTTT. The J gene is TRBJ1-3, the V gene TRBV7-3; D gene unclear. Germline lookup yields CDR1 SGHTA and CDR2 FQGTGA. There are 10 residues in the CDR3. The V and J ends lost 9 bases and 8 bases respectively, with 8 bases between them.

The chain joins TRBV30 to TRBJ2-7; 16 nucleotides agree with TRBD2. The CDR3 spans 13 residues. The ends lost 2 bases at V and 12 bases at J; junction bases unmatched: 4. Germline V CDR1 and CDR2: GTSNPN, SVGIG (reference sequence). CDR3 protein: CAWSPGLAGGLYF. The CDR3 DNA follows: TGTGCCTGGAGTCCGGGACTAGCGGGAGGGTTGTACTTC.

The V and J genes are TRBV29-1 and TRBJ1-2, with TRBD1 matching over 7 bases. V was pared by 4 bases and J by 1 base, with 3 bases of the junction left unmatched. Germline V gene lookup returns CDR1 SQVTM and CDR2 ANQGSEA. The CDR3 runs to 13 residues. CDR3 coding DNA: TGCAGCGTTGCAGACAGGGATAACTATGGCTACACCTTC. This codes for CSVADRDNYGYTF. The entire variable domain, with the rest obtained from reference TRBV29-1 and TRBJ1-2, is as follows: SAVISQKPSRDICQRGTSLTIQCQVDSQVTMMFWYRQQPGQSLTLIATANQGSEATYESGFVIDKFPISRPNLTFSTLTVSNMSPEDSSIYLCSVADRDNYGYTFGSGTRLTVV.

The table lists this clone with a few counts. The rearrangement joins TRBV10-2 to TRBJ2-1; tentative D call: TRBD1 (5 bases). Trimming shortened V by 7 bases and J by 3 bases, and 7 bases separated the two germline ends. The germline CDR1 and CDR2 sequences are WSHSY and SAAADI. The CDR3 covers 12 residues. The CDR3 protein is CASTQGYNEQFF. The CDR3 region has the DNA TGCGCCAGCACCCAGGGCTACAATGAGCAGTTCTTC.

This clone was seen a few times. The rearrangement uses TRBV7-6 and TRBJ2-7; D is undetermined. V lost 5 bases, J lost 0 bases, and 5 bases lay in between. CDR1 and CDR2 from the germline V gene are SGHVS and FNYEAQ. This CDR3 is built from 12 residues. The DNA of the CDR3 is TGTGCCAGCAGCACGAACTCCTACGAGCAGTACTTC. It translates to CASSTNSYEQYF.

The chain combines TRBV18 with TRBJ2-5; no definite D call. The ends were cut back, 3 bases at V and 2 bases at J, with 7 bases in the middle. Germline V lookup: CDR1 KGHSH, CDR2 LQKENI. This CDR3 region has 13 residues. The CDR3 coding sequence is TGTGCCAGCTCACCCAGGCCACAAGAGACCCAGTACTTC. This translates into CASSPRPQETQYF.

This rearrangement joins TRBV5-4 to TRBJ2-4; the D gene is possibly TRBD1 (6 bases). CDR3 size: 15 residues. The V gene's germline CDR1 is SGHNT and CDR2 YYREEE (reference sequence). The V gene lost 0 bases and the J gene lost 2 bases, with 9 bases spanning the gap. CDR3 sequence (DNA): TGTGCCAGCAGCTTGGGAGACAGGCCCAAAAACATTCAGTACTTC. Translating gives CASSLGDRPKNIQYF.

V is TRBV29-1 and J is TRBJ1-5; D not certain. CDR3 length: 14 residues. V was shortened by 5 bases and J by 0 bases, with 11 bases between the two germline ends. Germline lookup yields CDR1 SQVTM and CDR2 ANQGSEA. CDR3 region: CSVQSGGSNQPQHF. The CDR3 DNA is TGCAGCGTTCAGTCGGGAGGTAGCAATCAGCCCCAGCATTTT.

This chain connects TRBV2 to TRBJ2-5; perhaps TRBD2 as D (6 bases). This CDR3 is 15 amino acids long. Germline V lookup: CDR1 SNHLY, CDR2 FYNNEI. V was trimmed by 3 bases and J by 2 bases, leaving 13 bases between them. The CDR3 loop is CASSEGGAGQETQYF. CDR3 nucleotide sequence: TGTGCCAGCAGTGAGGGGGGAGCGGGTCAAGAGACCCAGTACTTC.

The chain recombines TRBV7-8 with TRBJ2-7; TRBD2 is a possible D gene (6 bases). The CDR3 runs to 13 residues. The V end lost 5 bases, the J end lost 3 bases, and 11 bases lay between the germline ends. CDR1 and CDR2 (germline): SGHVS, FQNEAQ. The CDR3 bases are TGTGCCAGCAGCCGGGAGAGAGGCTACGAGCAGTACTTC. Residues: CASSRERGYEQYF.

This clone was recorded once. The rearrangement uses TRBV2 and TRBJ2-7; D might be TRBD2 (5 bases). The germline V gene encodes CDR1 SNHLY and CDR2 FYNNEI. The CDR3 covers 12 residues. The V gene lost 3 bases and the J gene lost 4 bases, with 7 bases spanning the gap. The CDR3 bases are TGTGCCAGCAGTGACACGGGGTACGAGCAGTACTTC. Encoded protein: CASSDTGYEQYF.

The chain has TRBV19 and TRBJ1-2; D might be TRBD1 (6 bases). In germline, CDR1 is LNHDA, CDR2 SQIVND (reference sequence). Between the trimmed V and J ends, which lost 5 bases and 4 bases, there was a span of 14 bases. The CDR3 loop spans 14 amino acids. For the CDR3, the DNA is TGTGCCAGTAGTGAAGGGGGGCGCGGCTATGGCTACACCTTC. Protein: CASSEGGRGYGYTF. Full variable domain (outside the CDR3, taken from reference TRBV19 and TRBJ1-2): DGGITQSPKYLFRKEGQNVTLSCEQNLNHDAMYWYRQDPGQGLRLIYYSQIVNDFQKGDIAEGYSVSREKKESFPLTVTSAQKNPTAFYLCASSEGGRGYGYTFGSGTRLTVV.